The entry that follows covers one T cell receptor (beta chain) sequence. Its antigen remains unknown. This record comes from a study of OX40 agonist ivuxolimab in advanced cancers. Overall study context: Patient treatment consisted of intravenous ivuxolimab administration every 2 weeks at 0.01 to 10 mg/kg. Anti-PD-1, anti-PD-L1 or anti-CTLA-4 therapy given earlier was allowed, and approximately 40% had some. Study conclusions and caveats: Expanded clones were, on average, more numerous in CD8+ T cells than in CD4+.

The CDR3 is 14 amino acids. From germline, CDR1 is MNHNS and CDR2 SASEGT. The germline V and J ends were trimmed by 0 bases and 3 bases, with 8 bases remaining between them. Sampling times: baseline, cycle 4 day 1, cycle 7 day 1. Libraries were prepared by immunoSEQ multiplex PCR; TCRdb keeps only in-frame clonotypes and omits some of them. The sample carries about 43,000 clones, approximately 86% recorded once. This specimen was CD4+ or CD8+ T cells sorted from blood, taken in a trial of the OX40 agonist ivuxolimab. The rearrangement uses TRBV6-1 and TRBJ1-1; no clear D gene. This TCR was sampled from an adult with an advanced solid tumor such as melanoma, head and neck, liver or kidney cancer. The CDR3 is CASSEAAGYTEAFF. For the CDR3, the DNA is TGTGCCAGCAGTGAAGCCGCCGGTTACACTGAAGCTTTCTTT.